This T cell receptor (beta chain) was identified in a study of blood T cell repertoires in COVID-19. For the study at large: PBMCs, B-cell-depleted T cells, or T cells were the source of the cDNA or gDNA that made up the material.

Study processing details: Nucleated cell counts were estimated from reference gene primer amplification. Sequenced by immunoSEQ multiplex PCR; TCRdb stores in-frame clones only, minus some. Clone size and V and J calls were adopted from that table, with D and trimming inferred from the DNA. This sample has roughly 330,000 clones; roughly 83% occur once, and the top ten carry under 2%. This CDR3 region has 14 residues. V was cut by 2 bases and J by 3 bases, with 11 bases left in between. Germline V gene sequence: CDR1 SGHTA, CDR2 FQGNSA. This receptor was obtained from a woman aged 45 to 65 with acute or convalescent COVID-19. The J gene is TRBJ2-7, the V gene TRBV7-2, with TRBD1 as a possible D gene (6 bases). The source material was peripheral blood. DNA for the CDR3: TGTGCCAGCAGCTTAAGTCAGGGGAACTACGAGCAGTACTTC. Amino acids: CASSLSQGNYEQYF.